Listed below are T cell receptor beta chains from one sample, sequenced in a study of blood T cell repertoires in COVID-19. TCRdb's copy holds only in-frame clones and misses some; the assay was immunoSEQ multiplex PCR. Of more than 90,000 clones in the sample, around 90% are singletons; the top ten hold around 15%. The sequencing sample was made of peripheral blood. These receptor sequences come from a man aged 50 to 59 with acute or convalescent COVID-19. Each CDR3 is given with its conserved first and last residue. A D gene is named only where the DNA matches it firmly. Size is omitted from some rows. Given values are once, few, many or a class for expanded clones.

CDR3 DNA: TGTGCCAGTAGAACAGTCTCTGGAAACACCATATATTTT
CDR3 protein: CASRTVSGNTIYF
V gene: TRBV19
D gene: NA
J gene: TRBJ1-3
CDR3 length: 13
clone size: NA

CDR3 DNA: TGTGCCAGCAGCTTGGAGGGACTAGCGGTAGATACGCAGTATTTT
CDR3 protein: CASSLEGLAVDTQYF
V gene: TRBV5-5
D gene: TRBD2
J gene: TRBJ2-3
CDR3 length: 15
clone size: NA

CDR3 DNA: TGTGCCAGCAGCTTAGATCAAGTTAGCGGATTCCAAGAGACCCAGTACTTC
CDR3 protein: CASSLDQVSGFQETQYF
V gene: TRBV11-2
D gene: NA
J gene: TRBJ2-5
CDR3 length: 17
clone size: NA

CDR3 DNA: TGTGCCAGTACCCGGGACAGGCAACGAGAGCAGTACTTC
CDR3 protein: CASTRDRQREQYF
V gene: TRBV2
D gene: TRBD1
J gene: TRBJ2-7
CDR3 length: 13
clone size: NA

CDR3 DNA: TGCGCCAGCAGCTCGCTAAGCTCCTATAATTCACCCCTCCACTTT
CDR3 protein: CASSSLSSYNSPLHF
V gene: TRBV5-1
D gene: NA
J gene: TRBJ1-6
CDR3 length: 15
clone size: NA

CDR3 DNA: TGTGCCAGCAGCCCTTACTGGGACAACAACTATGGCTACACCTTC
CDR3 protein: CASSPYWDNNYGYTF
V gene: TRBV7-2
D gene: NA
J gene: TRBJ1-2
CDR3 length: 15
clone size: NA

CDR3 DNA: TGTGCCAGCAGCCAAGGGGCGGGGGGGATCTACAATGAGCAGTTCTTC
CDR3 protein: CASSQGAGGIYNEQFF
V gene: TRBV4-2
D gene: TRBD2
J gene: TRBJ2-1
CDR3 length: 16
clone size: NA

CDR3 DNA: TGTGCCAGCAGCGCTACAGGGGGCGACACCATATATTTT
CDR3 protein: CASSATGGDTIYF
V gene: TRBV9
D gene: TRBD1
J gene: TRBJ1-3
CDR3 length: 13
clone size: few

CDR3 DNA: TGTGCCAGCAGTTTTGGGACATATAATTCACCCCTCCACTTT
CDR3 protein: CASSFGTYNSPLHF
V gene: TRBV27
D gene: NA
J gene: TRBJ1-6
CDR3 length: 14
clone size: NA

CDR3 DNA: TGTGCCAGCAGTAAGGGGACAGGGAATGAAAAACTGTTTTTT
CDR3 protein: CASSKGTGNEKLFF
V gene: TRBV6-2/TRBV6-3
D gene: TRBD1
J gene: TRBJ1-4
CDR3 length: 14
clone size: NA

CDR3 DNA: TGCGCCAGCAGCCTAATCTCCGATACGCAGTATTTT
CDR3 protein: CASSLISDTQYF
V gene: TRBV5-1
D gene: NA
J gene: TRBJ2-3
CDR3 length: 12
clone size: NA

CDR3 DNA: TGTGCCAGCAGGGGAGGGACTGAAGCTTTCTTT
CDR3 protein: CASRGGTEAFF
V gene: TRBV3-1/TRBV3-2
D gene: NA
J gene: TRBJ1-1
CDR3 length: 11
clone size: NA

CDR3 DNA: TGTGCCAGCAGCTTATTGTCGACAGGGAACACTGAAGCTTTCTTT
CDR3 protein: CASSLLSTGNTEAFF
V gene: TRBV7-9
D gene: NA
J gene: TRBJ1-1
CDR3 length: 15
clone size: NA

CDR3 DNA: TGTGCCAGCAGCTCCCCTACAGGGGGCGAGCAGTACTTC
CDR3 protein: CASSSPTGGEQYF
V gene: TRBV9
D gene: TRBD1
J gene: TRBJ2-7
CDR3 length: 13
clone size: NA

CDR3 DNA: TGTGCCAGCCCCCCGGACACCTCAATCTCCTACGAGCAGTACTTC
CDR3 protein: CASPPDTSISYEQYF
V gene: TRBV27
D gene: NA
J gene: TRBJ2-7
CDR3 length: 15
clone size: NA

CDR3 DNA: TGTGCCAGCAGCTTAGGGGCTAGCGGGCCCAACTCCTACGAGCAGTACTTC
CDR3 protein: CASSLGASGPNSYEQYF
V gene: TRBV7-8
D gene: TRBD2
J gene: TRBJ2-7
CDR3 length: 17
clone size: NA

CDR3 DNA: TGTGCCAGCAGCCGTATAGGGACAGGGGGAAGTGCGAATTCACCCCTCCACTTT
CDR3 protein: CASSRIGTGGSANSPLHF
V gene: TRBV4-2
D gene: TRBD1
J gene: TRBJ1-6
CDR3 length: 18
clone size: NA

CDR3 DNA: TGTGCCAGCAGATCCACCGACAACTCTAACTATGGCTACACCTTC
CDR3 protein: CASRSTDNSNYGYTF
V gene: TRBV28
D gene: NA
J gene: TRBJ1-2
CDR3 length: 15
clone size: NA

CDR3 DNA: TGTGCCAGCAGTGTGGAGGGGAACACTGAAGCTTTCTTT
CDR3 protein: CASSVEGNTEAFF
V gene: TRBV2
D gene: NA
J gene: TRBJ1-1
CDR3 length: 13
clone size: NA

CDR3 DNA: TGTGCCAGCAGCCCCCCCCGCACAGGGAGAGAGACCCAGTACTTC
CDR3 protein: CASSPPRTGRETQYF
V gene: TRBV3-1/TRBV3-2
D gene: NA
J gene: TRBJ2-5
CDR3 length: 15
clone size: once

CDR3 DNA: TGTGCCTGGAGTGTACTTATAAACACTGAAGCTTTCTTT
CDR3 protein: CAWSVLINTEAFF
V gene: TRBV30
D gene: NA
J gene: TRBJ1-1
CDR3 length: 13
clone size: NA

CDR3 DNA: TGTGCCAGCAGCTTGGGGGTAGCGGGGCCCATGGGGACCCAGTACTTC
CDR3 protein: CASSLGVAGPMGTQYF
V gene: TRBV5-4
D gene: TRBD2
J gene: TRBJ2-5
CDR3 length: 16
clone size: NA

CDR3 DNA: TGTGCCAGTACCTCGGGCGGGGCTAGCACAGATACGCAGTATTTT
CDR3 protein: CASTSGGASTDTQYF
V gene: TRBV19
D gene: NA
J gene: TRBJ2-3
CDR3 length: 15
clone size: NA

CDR3 DNA: TGTGCCAGCGTGGGGGCGAAAGTCACTGAAGCTTTCTTT
CDR3 protein: CASVGAKVTEAFF
V gene: TRBV6-5
D gene: NA
J gene: TRBJ1-1
CDR3 length: 13
clone size: NA

CDR3 DNA: TGTGCCAGCAGCTTAGGGCCCGAGCAGTACTTC
CDR3 protein: CASSLGPEQYF
V gene: TRBV7-6
D gene: NA
J gene: TRBJ2-7
CDR3 length: 11
clone size: NA

CDR3 DNA: TGTGCCAGCAGGGGGGGAACGCAAGAGACCCAGTACTTC
CDR3 protein: CASRGGTQETQYF
V gene: TRBV9
D gene: NA
J gene: TRBJ2-5
CDR3 length: 13
clone size: NA

CDR3 DNA: TGTGCCAGCACCCGGGACAGGGTCAATTCACCCCTCCACTTT
CDR3 protein: CASTRDRVNSPLHF
V gene: TRBV27
D gene: TRBD1
J gene: TRBJ1-6
CDR3 length: 14
clone size: NA

CDR3 DNA: TGTGCCAGCAGTTCGGGGAGAGGGATCAGTGGCTACACCTTC
CDR3 protein: CASSSGRGISGYTF
V gene: TRBV6-4
D gene: NA
J gene: TRBJ1-2
CDR3 length: 14
clone size: NA

CDR3 DNA: TGCGCCAGCAGCCAGAAGGGACAGGCAACTAATGAAAAACTGTTTTTT
CDR3 protein: CASSQKGQATNEKLFF
V gene: TRBV4-1
D gene: TRBD1
J gene: TRBJ1-4
CDR3 length: 16
clone size: NA

CDR3 DNA: TGTGCCAGCAGCCCACTGGGACAGAACACCGGGGAGCTGTTTTTT
CDR3 protein: CASSPLGQNTGELFF
V gene: TRBV6-5
D gene: NA
J gene: TRBJ2-2
CDR3 length: 15
clone size: NA

CDR3 DNA: TGTGCCAGCAGCTCCTCGGGACTAGCGGGCTCTGCAGGGACCCAGTACTTC
CDR3 protein: CASSSSGLAGSAGTQYF
V gene: TRBV7-2
D gene: TRBD2
J gene: TRBJ2-5
CDR3 length: 17
clone size: NA

CDR3 DNA: TGTGCCAGCAATCTTCCTGGGGCCAACGTCCTGACTTTC
CDR3 protein: CASNLPGANVLTF
V gene: TRBV12-3/TRBV12-4
D gene: NA
J gene: TRBJ2-6
CDR3 length: 13
clone size: NA

CDR3 DNA: TGTGCCAGCAGCCAAGCTGTCTCGAGGGCAGAGACCCAGTACTTC
CDR3 protein: CASSQAVSRAETQYF
V gene: TRBV3-1/TRBV3-2
D gene: NA
J gene: TRBJ2-5
CDR3 length: 15
clone size: NA

CDR3 DNA: TGTGCCTGGAGAAAGACAGGGGGCTCTGGAAACACCATATATTTT
CDR3 protein: CAWRKTGGSGNTIYF
V gene: TRBV30
D gene: TRBD1
J gene: TRBJ1-3
CDR3 length: 15
clone size: NA

CDR3 DNA: TGTGCCTGGAGTGCCCCCCTAAGAGACAGGGGTTCACCCCTCCACTTT
CDR3 protein: CAWSAPLRDRGSPLHF
V gene: TRBV30
D gene: TRBD1
J gene: TRBJ1-6
CDR3 length: 16
clone size: once

CDR3 DNA: TGTGCCAGCAGTACTAGCGGGGGGACCCGAGAGCAGTTCTTC
CDR3 protein: CASSTSGGTREQFF
V gene: TRBV9
D gene: TRBD2
J gene: TRBJ2-1
CDR3 length: 14
clone size: NA

CDR3 DNA: TGTGCCAGCAGTTTTACAGGGAACTATGGCTACACCTTC
CDR3 protein: CASSFTGNYGYTF
V gene: TRBV28
D gene: NA
J gene: TRBJ1-2
CDR3 length: 13
clone size: NA

CDR3 DNA: TGTGCCAGCTCACCAGTAAGGGAGAGGGAGCAGTTCTTC
CDR3 protein: CASSPVREREQFF
V gene: TRBV18
D gene: NA
J gene: TRBJ2-1
CDR3 length: 13
clone size: NA

CDR3 DNA: TGCGCCAGCAGCTTGGTTACTAATAATTCACCCCTCCACTTT
CDR3 protein: CASSLVTNNSPLHF
V gene: TRBV5-1
D gene: NA
J gene: TRBJ1-6
CDR3 length: 14
clone size: NA

CDR3 DNA: TGTGCCAGCAGCTTTCCGACAGGGGTTGATGGCTACACCTTC
CDR3 protein: CASSFPTGVDGYTF
V gene: TRBV5-6
D gene: TRBD1
J gene: TRBJ1-2
CDR3 length: 14
clone size: NA

CDR3 DNA: TGTGCCAGCAGTAGGACTAGCGGGAGCTCCTACGAGCAGTACTTC
CDR3 protein: CASSRTSGSSYEQYF
V gene: TRBV28
D gene: TRBD2
J gene: TRBJ2-7
CDR3 length: 15
clone size: NA

CDR3 DNA: TGTGCCAGCAGCTTAGACAGAAATGAGCAGTTCTTC
CDR3 protein: CASSLDRNEQFF
V gene: TRBV11-1
D gene: NA
J gene: TRBJ2-1
CDR3 length: 12
clone size: NA

CDR3 DNA: TGCAGCCTTCGGACAGGGGGCGGCGATACGCAGTATTTT
CDR3 protein: CSLRTGGGDTQYF
V gene: TRBV29-1
D gene: TRBD1
J gene: TRBJ2-3
CDR3 length: 13
clone size: NA

CDR3 DNA: TGTGCCAGCACCCCAGGACAGCAATACGAGCAGTACTTC
CDR3 protein: CASTPGQQYEQYF
V gene: TRBV11-2
D gene: NA
J gene: TRBJ2-7
CDR3 length: 13
clone size: NA

CDR3 DNA: TGTGCCACCAGCAGAGCTGTAGGAGTAAACACCGGGGAGCTGTTTTTT
CDR3 protein: CATSRAVGVNTGELFF
V gene: TRBV15
D gene: NA
J gene: TRBJ2-2
CDR3 length: 16
clone size: NA

CDR3 DNA: TGTGCCAGCAGTTCAGGGGGATATGGCTACACCTTC
CDR3 protein: CASSSGGYGYTF
V gene: TRBV27
D gene: TRBD1
J gene: TRBJ1-2
CDR3 length: 12
clone size: NA

CDR3 DNA: TGTGCCAGCAGCTTAGAGTGGTCGGCAGTCGGGGACGAGCAGTACTTC
CDR3 protein: CASSLEWSAVGDEQYF
V gene: TRBV11-2
D gene: NA
J gene: TRBJ2-7
CDR3 length: 16
clone size: NA

CDR3 DNA: TGTGCCAGCAGTTACAGTGGGACAGGCGTTGAAAAACTGTTTTTT
CDR3 protein: CASSYSGTGVEKLFF
V gene: TRBV6-6
D gene: TRBD1
J gene: TRBJ1-4
CDR3 length: 15
clone size: NA

CDR3 DNA: TGCAGCGTATTAGGGGGCTCTGGAAACACCATATATTTT
CDR3 protein: CSVLGGSGNTIYF
V gene: TRBV29-1
D gene: NA
J gene: TRBJ1-3
CDR3 length: 13
clone size: NA

CDR3 DNA: TGTGCCAGCTCACCCCCGGACAGGGCAGGGGAAAAACTGTTTTTT
CDR3 protein: CASSPPDRAGEKLFF
V gene: TRBV18
D gene: TRBD1
J gene: TRBJ1-4
CDR3 length: 15
clone size: NA